The 30 T cell receptor beta chains listed next were all sequenced from one sample in a study of CD8 T cells in Susac syndrome (dated by TCRdb to between 2017 and 2020). The receptor library was made with the immunoSEQ multiplex PCR assay. RNA was extracted using the RNeasy kit, and roughly 0.5 to 1 ug of the RNA was reverse transcribed with random hexamers. TCRdb took the public reads, trimmed them with fastp at Q25, ran MiXCR for clone calling and kept in-frame beta chains. Rows matching on CDR3 protein sequence are summarized as one entry with the most common DNA and genes. This sample is represented by 150,000 to 200,000 distinct CDR3 sequences; around 93% of them were singletons. The ten largest clones take up 0.1% of the sample. Sequencing input: CD4+ T cells from PBMCs. These receptors all stem from a human donor in good health.

The chain joins TRBV28 to TRBJ1-1; tentatively, D is TRBD1 (6 bases). CDR1 and CDR2 from the germline V gene are MDHEN and SYDVKM. V lost 6 bases and J 3 bases, leaving 23 bases between the germline ends. This CDR3 contains 17 residues. The CDR3 protein is CASRYSQGGGRHTEAFF. In nucleotides, the CDR3 is TGTGCCAGCAGATACTCGCAGGGAGGGGGGAGACACACTGAAGCTTTCTTT.

The chain is built from TRBV7-9 and TRBJ2-7; a weak D match, TRBD1 (5 bases). Germline values: CDR1 SEHNR, CDR2 FQNEAQ (reference sequence). This CDR3 has 15 amino acids. V lost 3 bases and J lost 1, with 13 bases in between. CDR3 sequence: CASSFWEKGSYEQYV. The CDR3 DNA sequence: TGTGCCAGCAGCTTCTGGGAAAAGGGGTCCTACGAGCAGTACGTC.

The chain uses TRBV7-3 and TRBJ2-7; perhaps D is TRBD1 or TRBD2 (6 bases each). V was shortened by 1 base and J by 2 bases, with 9 bases between the two germline ends. The germline V gene encodes CDR1 SGHTA and CDR2 FQGTGA. The CDR3 sequence is 14 residues long. CDR3 nucleotide sequence: TGTGCCAGCAGCTTAAGGGGGGCCCCCTACGAGCAGTACGTC. This encodes CASSLRGAPYEQYV.

V is TRBV9 and J is TRBJ2-1; D not certain. Per germline, CDR1 SGDLS and CDR2 YYNGEE. The CDR3 has 15 residues. The V end was cut by 0 bases, the J end by 0 bases, with 7 bases between. This chain's CDR3 is CASSVGLSSYNEQFF. The CDR3 DNA is TGTGCCAGCAGCGTAGGCCTGAGCTCCTACAATGAGCAGTTCTTC.

The rearrangement links TRBV29-1 to TRBJ2-5; no reliable D call. V lost 4 bases and J 1 base, leaving 7 bases between the germline ends. The CDR3 sequence is 12 residues long. CDR1 and CDR2 (germline): SQVTM, ANQGSEA. The CDR3 sequence is CSVGPAQETQYF. The CDR3 DNA reads TGCAGCGTTGGCCCGGCCCAAGAGACCCAGTACTTC.

The rearrangement joins TRBV3-1 to TRBJ2-2, with D maybe TRBD2 (6 bases). CDR3 length: 15 residues. V dropped 3 bases and J dropped 2 bases, with 10 bases sitting between them. Germline assignment: CDR1 LGHDT and CDR2 YNNKEL (reference sequence). The CDR3 DNA reads TGTGCCAGCAGCCAGGGGGGTTACAACACCGGGGAGCTGTTTTTT. Its protein is CASSQGGYNTGELFF. Variable domain in full (rest from reference TRBV3-1 and TRBJ2-2): DTAVSQTPKYLVTQMGNDKSIKCEQNLGHDTMYWYKQDSKKFLKIMFSYNNKELIINETVPNRFSPKSPDKAHLNLHINSLELGDSAVYFCASSQGGYNTGELFFGEGSRLTVL.

This rearrangement joins TRBV5-1 to TRBJ2-3, with D perhaps assigned TRBD1 or TRBD2 (5 bases each). Germline lookup yields CDR1 SGHRS and CDR2 YFSETQ. This CDR3 has 15 residues. V was trimmed by 4 bases and J by 2 bases, leaving 14 bases between them. This CDR3 reads CASSVTGTHTDTQYF. CDR3 DNA sequence: TGCGCCAGCAGCGTTACCGGGACCCACACAGATACGCAGTATTTT.

This chain connects TRBV4-2 to TRBJ1-6; D remains unclear. V was clipped by 0 bases and J by 5 bases, with 11 bases between them. Germline CDR1 is LGHNA and CDR2 is YNFKEQ. The CDR3 extends over 16 amino acids. CDR3 region: CASSQDRQDHNSPLHF. For the CDR3, the DNA is TGTGCCAGCAGCCAAGATAGGCAGGACCATAATTCACCCCTCCACTTT.

V gene TRBV5-1 combines with J gene TRBJ2-6; a weak D match, TRBD1 (5 bases). V was trimmed by 3 bases and J by 0 bases, leaving 16 bases between them. From germline, CDR1 is SGHRS and CDR2 YFSETQ. The CDR3 has 18 residues. The CDR3 loop is CASSSTTALSSGANVLTF. CDR3 bases: TGCGCCAGCAGCTCTACGACAGCGTTAAGCTCTGGGGCCAACGTCCTGACTTTC.

The gene calls are TRBV29-1 and TRBJ2-1; TRBD1 matches 7 bases. The ends lost 7 bases at V and 7 bases at J; junction bases unmatched: 4. The CDR3 has 11 amino acids. Germline CDR1 reads SQVTM; CDR2 reads ANQGSEA. CDR3 in amino acids: CSGLQGNEQFF. Written as DNA, the CDR3 is TGCAGCGGATTACAGGGGAATGAGCAGTTCTTC.

The DNA of the CDR3 is TGTGCCAGCAGCTTAGAGGCTAGCCAGGTGTACAATGAGCAGTTCTTC. The encoded protein is CASSLEASQVYNEQFF. This chain uses TRBV7-2 with TRBJ2-1; TRBD2 is a possible D gene (5 bases). The CDR3 is 16 amino acids. Germline-derived CDR1 and CDR2 are SGHTA and FQGNSA. V was cut by 1 base and J by 4 bases, with 14 bases left in between. The variable domain in full, completed from reference TRBV7-2 and TRBJ2-1, reads GAGVSQSPSNKVTEKGKDVELRCDPISGHTALYWYRQSLGQGLEFLIYFQGNSAPDKSGLPSDRFSAERTGGSVSTLTIQRTQQEDSAVYLCASSLEASQVYNEQFFGPGTRLTVL.

J is TRBJ1-5 and V is TRBV28; 10 bases fit TRBD1. This CDR3 is built from 14 residues. J gave up 6 bases and V 5 bases, and 4 bases lay outside the gene matches. Germline V lookup: CDR1 MDHEN, CDR2 SYDVKM. The CDR3 here is CASSETGGGQPQHF. The CDR3 DNA sequence: TGTGCCAGCAGTGAGACAGGGGGCGGTCAGCCCCAGCATTTT.

The chain combines TRBV14 with TRBJ1-2; D gene ambiguous. CDR1 and CDR2 (germline): SGHDN, FVKESK. The CDR3 contains 13 residues. V lost 2 bases, J lost 8 bases, and 12 bases lay in between. In DNA form, the CDR3 reads TGTGCCAGCAGCCAAACCCCCTTTGAGGGCTACACCTTC. The encoded protein is CASSQTPFEGYTF.

The rearrangement links TRBV15 to TRBJ2-2, with D possibly TRBD2 on 5 matching bases. Trimming removed 1 base at V and 5 bases at J, with 14 bases between. CDR3 length: 16 residues. The germline V gene has CDR1 LNHNV and CDR2 YYDKDF (reference sequence). The CDR3 DNA follows: TGTGCCACCAGCAGAGCGGACGGACTGCGAACCGGGGAGCTGTTTTTT. Protein sequence: CATSRADGLRTGELFF. Supplemented by reference TRBV15 and TRBJ2-2, the full variable domain reads DAMVIQNPRYQVTQFGKPVTLSCSQTLNHNVMYWYQQKSSQAPKLLFHYYDKDFNNEADTPDNFQSRRPNTSFCFLDIRSPGLGDTAMYLCATSRADGLRTGELFFGEGSRLTVL.

V and J are TRBV6-2 or TRBV6-3 and TRBJ1-5; no reliable D call. Per the germline V gene, CDR1 is MNHEY and CDR2 is SVGEGT. Trimming removed 1 base at V and 0 bases at J, with 7 bases between. The CDR3 contains 15 residues. CDR3 loop: CASSYFGDSNQPQHF. The CDR3 bases are TGTGCCAGCAGTTACTTCGGAGATAGCAATCAGCCCCAGCATTTT.

The J gene is TRBJ1-2, the V gene TRBV29-1, with 7 positions matching TRBD1. This CDR3 is built from 15 residues. In germline, CDR1 is SQVTM, CDR2 ANQGSEA. With 6 bases clipped from V and 3 bases from J, the junction kept 13 bases outside the gene matches. The DNA for the CDR3 is TGCAGCGTGTATGGGGGGACAGAATCTTACTATGGCTACACCTTC. Amino acid sequence: CSVYGGTESYYGYTF.

V gene TRBV29-1 combines with J gene TRBJ1-3; D is unresolved. There are 13 residues in the CDR3. Germline loops: CDR1 SQVTM, CDR2 ANQGSEA. V lost 6 bases and J lost 0, with 9 bases in between. CDR3 amino acids: CSVERVSGNTIYF. CDR3 DNA: TGCAGCGTCGAGAGGGTCTCTGGAAACACCATATATTTT. The complete variable domain, with remaining parts taken from reference TRBV29-1 and TRBJ1-3, reads SAVISQKPSRDICQRGTSLTIQCQVDSQVTMMFWYRQQPGQSLTLIATANQGSEATYESGFVIDKFPISRPNLTFSTLTVSNMSPEDSSIYLCSVERVSGNTIYFGEGSWLTVV.

The chain carries TRBV6-5 and TRBJ1-1, with D possibly TRBD1 on 6 matching bases. There are 14 residues in the CDR3. Germline V CDR1 and CDR2: MNHEY, SVGAGI. Trimming removed 7 bases from V and 6 bases from J, with 18 bases in between. This CDR3 reads CASKVGQPGAEAFF. DNA for the CDR3: TGTGCCAGCAAAGTCGGACAGCCGGGAGCTGAAGCTTTCTTT.

The chain is built from TRBV28 and TRBJ2-3, with 11 bases that match TRBD2. Germline trimming cut 2 bases from V and 9 bases from J; bases unmatched to any gene: 7. Germline CDR1 reads MDHEN; CDR2 reads SYDVKM. The CDR3 is 15 amino acids. The CDR3 loop is CASSLRTSGPRTQYF. In DNA, the CDR3 is TGTGCCAGCAGTTTAAGGACTAGCGGGCCTCGGACGCAGTATTTT. Full variable domain (rest looked up from reference TRBV28 and TRBJ2-3): DVKVTQSSRYLVKRTGEKVFLECVQDMDHENMFWYRQDPGLGLRLIYFSYDVKMKEKGDIPEGYSVSREKKERFSLILESASTNQTSMYLCASSLRTSGPRTQYFGPGTRLTVL.

This clonotype came up once. The genes are TRBV7-2 and TRBJ2-7; 7 bases fit TRBD2. Germline V CDR1 and CDR2: SGHTA, FQGNSA. CDR3 size: 17 residues. V lost 1 base to trimming and J lost 2 bases; unmatched junction nucleotides: 11. The CDR3 coding sequence is TGTGCCAGCAGCTTAGTTGGTCGGGGGGTGAAGCCCTACGAGCAGTACTTC. Encoded protein: CASSLVGRGVKPYEQYF.

The chain carries TRBV20-1 and TRBJ2-5, with D perhaps matching TRBD1 (5 bases). CDR1 and CDR2 (germline): DFQATT, SNEGSKA (reference sequence). This CDR3 region has 12 residues. The CDR3 DNA sequence: TGCAGCTACCCAGGGTTTCAAGAGACCCAGTACTTC. Amino acids: CSYPGFQETQYF.

This rearrangement joins TRBV7-2 to TRBJ2-1; D remains ambiguous. Germline CDR1 and CDR2: SGHTA and FQGNSA. The CDR3 spans 16 residues. With 1 base removed from V and 6 bases from J, the gap between germline ends came to 16 bases. The CDR3: CASSLVGFVGANEQFF. The CDR3 DNA is TGTGCCAGCAGCTTAGTCGGCTTCGTAGGTGCCAATGAGCAGTTCTTC.

This chain links TRBV27 with TRBJ2-3; weak D call: TRBD2 (6 bases). Germline V gene sequence: CDR1 MNHEY, CDR2 SMNVEV (reference sequence). Trimming pared 5 bases from V and 1 base from J, leaving 10 bases between. This CDR3 region has 14 residues. The CDR3 DNA is TGTGCCAGCAGTATTCGACTAGGCACAGATACGCAGTATTTT. Translating it yields CASSIRLGTDTQYF.

This chain connects TRBV7-2 to TRBJ1-1; tentatively, D is TRBD1 (5 bases). This CDR3 has 14 residues. The V gene's germline CDR1 is SGHTA and CDR2 FQGNSA. V was shortened by 5 bases and J by 3 bases, with 13 bases between the two germline ends. CDR3 loop: CASSGSGGDTEAFF. CDR3 sequence (DNA): TGTGCCAGCAGCGGGTCGGGGGGGGACACTGAAGCTTTCTTT.

The genes are TRBV20-1 and TRBJ2-5; the D call may be TRBD1 or TRBD2 (6 bases each). From germline, CDR1 is DFQATT and CDR2 SNEGSKA (reference sequence). V was cut by 6 bases and J by 5 bases, with 19 bases left in between. This CDR3 is 14 amino acids long. This CDR3 reads CSAFKGGAQETQYF. As DNA, the CDR3 is TGCAGTGCCTTCAAGGGGGGAGCCCAGGAGACCCAGTACTTC.

The chain carries TRBV5-1 and TRBJ1-6, with D maybe TRBD1 (5 bases). The CDR3 totals 16 residues. Germline loops: CDR1 SGHRS, CDR2 YFSETQ. V lost 4 bases to trimming and J lost 4 bases, with 15 bases between them. The CDR3 DNA reads as TGCGCCAGCAGCCTTACAGGATCGAAATATAATTCACCCCTCCACTTT. It encodes CASSLTGSKYNSPLHF.

The chain combines TRBV7-2 with TRBJ2-5; D remains unclear. The germline V gene has CDR1 SGHTA and CDR2 FQGNSA. Trimming cost V 5 bases and J 6 bases, with 13 bases left between them. The CDR3 extends over 13 amino acids. Written as DNA, the CDR3 is TGTGCCAGCAGCCTTGGGCCTTGGCAGACCCAGTACTTC. Translating it yields CASSLGPWQTQYF.

The V gene is TRBV5-1, the J gene TRBJ2-4; tentative D call: TRBD2 (6 bases). CDR1 SGHRS and CDR2 YFSETQ come from the germline V gene. CDR3 length equals 14 residues. Trimming shortened V by 4 bases and J by 4 bases, and 12 bases separated the two germline ends. The CDR3: CASSPEGRKNIQYF. The CDR3, as DNA: TGCGCCAGCAGCCCGGAGGGGCGAAAAAACATTCAGTACTTC. Full variable domain (rest looked up from reference TRBV5-1 and TRBJ2-4): KAGVTQTPRYLIKTRGQQVTLSCSPISGHRSVSWYQQTPGQGLQFLFEYFSETQRNKGNFPGRFSGRQFSNSRSEMNVSTLELGDSALYLCASSPEGRKNIQYFGAGTRLSVL.

The chain is built from TRBV29-1 and TRBJ1-2; 8 nucleotides align to TRBD1. Trimming removed 7 bases from V and 6 bases from J; junction bases left unmatched: 4. CDR1 SQVTM and CDR2 ANQGSEA come from the germline V gene. This CDR3 has 11 residues. In DNA form, the CDR3 reads TGCAGCGCGACAGGGGACGATGGCTACACCTTC. Protein: CSATGDDGYTF.

In its sample, this clonotype was seen once. The V and J genes are TRBV28 and TRBJ2-5; 13 nucleotides match TRBD2. This CDR3 comprises 15 residues. Germline V lookup: CDR1 MDHEN, CDR2 SYDVKM. The V gene end was trimmed by 3 bases and the J gene end by 4 bases; junction bases not matched to a gene: 2. The CDR3 nucleotides read TGTGCCAGCAGTTTGACTAGCGGGGGGCCAGAGACCCAGTACTTC. This sequence encodes CASSLTSGGPETQYF. Filled out from reference TRBV28 and TRBJ2-5, the complete variable domain reads DVKVTQSSRYLVKRTGEKVFLECVQDMDHENMFWYRQDPGLGLRLIYFSYDVKMKEKGDIPEGYSVSREKKERFSLILESASTNQTSMYLCASSLTSGGPETQYFGPGTRLLVL.